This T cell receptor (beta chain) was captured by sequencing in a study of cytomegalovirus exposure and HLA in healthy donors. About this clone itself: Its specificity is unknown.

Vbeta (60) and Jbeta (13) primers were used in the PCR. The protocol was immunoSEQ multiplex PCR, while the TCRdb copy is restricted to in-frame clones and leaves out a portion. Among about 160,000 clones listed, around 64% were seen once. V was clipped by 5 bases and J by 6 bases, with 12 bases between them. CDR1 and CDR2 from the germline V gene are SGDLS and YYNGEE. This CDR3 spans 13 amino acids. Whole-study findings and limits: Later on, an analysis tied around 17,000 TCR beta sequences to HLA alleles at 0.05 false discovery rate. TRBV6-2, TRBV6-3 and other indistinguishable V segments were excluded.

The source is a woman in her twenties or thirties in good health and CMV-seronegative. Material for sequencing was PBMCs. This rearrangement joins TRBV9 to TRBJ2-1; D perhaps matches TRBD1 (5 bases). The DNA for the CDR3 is TGTGCCAGCAGGGAGACAGTCCGCAATGAGCAGTTCTTC. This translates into CASRETVRNEQFF.